The clone carrying this TCR beta chain was found a few times. For TCRbeta, the library was prepared with unique molecular identifiers. Each CDR3 protein gets one entry after TCRdb re-called the PCR reads with MiXCR. The data hold about 540,000 distinct CDR3 sequences, with 27% observed a single time. The record originates from a study of T-cell reconstitution after alpha-beta-depleted transplantation in children. CDR1 and CDR2 (germline): SGHTA, FQGNSA. The CDR3 sequence is 15 residues long. The V gene end was trimmed by 5 bases and the J gene end by 6 bases; junction bases not matched to a gene: 7. The sequence was collected from a boy in the first two years of life with Wiskott-Aldrich syndrome, due to receive a stem cell transplant. Here the sequenced sample was PBMCs, taken before TCRalphabeta/CD19-depleted stem cell transplant. The V and J genes are TRBV7-2 and TRBJ1-6, with 7 nucleotides matching TRBD1. DNA of the CDR3: TGTGCCAGCAGCGGTCGCGGGACAGTTAATTCACCCCTCCACTTT. Translated, it gives CASSGRGTVNSPLHF.